The 15 T cell receptor beta chains in this list originate from one sample, sequenced in a study of OX40 agonist ivuxolimab in advanced cancers. Sequencing used immunoSEQ multiplex PCR; TCRdb keeps in-frame clones, though not all of them. The sample comprises about 69,000 clones, 87% of which are singletons, and roughly 2.7% rests with the top ten. Sequencing used CD4+ or CD8+ T cells sorted from blood, obtained in a trial of the OX40 agonist ivuxolimab. Receptor source: an adult with an advanced solid tumor such as melanoma, head and neck, liver or kidney cancer.

The chain recombines TRBV5-4 with TRBJ1-2; 8 nucleotides match TRBD1. The V gene end was trimmed by 4 bases and the J gene end by 5 bases; junction bases not matched to a gene: 13. In germline, CDR1 is SGHNT, CDR2 YYREEE (reference sequence). This CDR3 comprises 16 residues. The CDR3 DNA follows: TGTGCCAGCAGCCGACCTGGCACAGGGGGAGTATATGGCTACACCTTC. Its translation is CASSRPGTGGVYGYTF.

The chain employs TRBV28 and TRBJ1-2; no clear D gene. Germline V gene lookup returns CDR1 MDHEN and CDR2 SYDVKM. Trimming took 2 bases from V and 2 from J, leaving 6 bases between them. This CDR3 is 13 amino acids long. The CDR3 loop is CASSLARNYGYTF. For the CDR3, the DNA is TGTGCCAGCAGTTTAGCCCGGAACTATGGCTACACCTTC.

The gene calls are TRBV7-2 and TRBJ1-5; tentative D call: TRBD1 (5 bases). In germline, CDR1 is SGHTA, CDR2 FQGNSA. This CDR3 comprises 13 residues. Trimming removed 1 base from V and 7 bases from J, with 8 bases in between. CDR3 protein: CASSLGGAQPQHF. In DNA, the CDR3 is TGTGCCAGCAGCTTAGGGGGCGCGCAGCCCCAGCATTTT.

V and J are TRBV18 and TRBJ1-4, with a tentative D call TRBD1 (6 bases). V was pared by 0 bases and J by 8 bases, with 13 bases between. Looked up from germline, CDR1 is KGHSH and CDR2 is LQKENI. The CDR3 loop spans 15 amino acids. This CDR3 reads CASSPPGQGREKLFF. CDR3 nucleotides: TGTGCCAGCTCACCACCGGGGCAGGGGCGCGAAAAACTGTTTTTT.

The J gene is TRBJ2-1, the V gene TRBV5-5; TRBD2 aligns across 7 bases. V was pared by 4 bases and J by 7 bases, with 11 bases of the junction left unmatched. The CDR3 runs 15 residues. The V gene's germline CDR1 is SGHKS and CDR2 YYEKEE (reference sequence). CDR3 amino acids: CASSLANTGGNEQFF. DNA of the CDR3: TGTGCCAGCAGCCTAGCGAACACGGGAGGTAATGAGCAGTTCTTC.

The gene calls are TRBV9 and TRBJ2-2; D gene uncertain. CDR3 length equals 16 residues. V shed 4 bases and J shed 8 bases, with 21 bases lying between them. Germline V lookup: CDR1 SGDLS, CDR2 YYNGEE. CDR3 DNA: TGTGCCAGCAGCCCTTCGCGTCGGCCCTTCGGGGGGGAGCTGTTTTTT. Translating it yields CASSPSRRPFGGELFF.

The rearrangement joins TRBV6-5 to TRBJ2-5, with a possible D match to TRBD1 (5 bases). Germline assignment: CDR1 MNHEY and CDR2 SVGAGI. Trimming removed 7 bases at V and 2 bases at J, with 11 bases between. The CDR3 sequence is 13 residues long. The CDR3 region is CASTDRVQETQYF. The CDR3 DNA reads TGTGCCAGCACAGACAGAGTACAAGAGACCCAGTACTTC.

The genes are TRBV6-1 and TRBJ2-7; no definite D call. The germline V gene encodes CDR1 MNHNS and CDR2 SASEGT. The CDR3 contains 13 residues. V lost 2 bases, J lost 4 bases, and 9 bases lay in between. The CDR3 DNA sequence: TGTGCCAGCAGTGAATCTGGAAGATACGAGCAGTACTTC. Residues: CASSESGRYEQYF.

This clone appeared a few times. This CDR3 is also generated by other DNA sequences in the sample. The CDR3 sequence: CASSISTDTQYF. The CDR3 nucleotides are TGTGCCAGTAGTATTTCCACAGATACGCAGTATTTT. V is TRBV19 and J is TRBJ2-3; D remains unclear. Germline values: CDR1 LNHDA, CDR2 SQIVND (reference sequence). Between the trimmed V and J ends, which lost 3 bases and 2 bases, there was a span of 3 bases. There are 12 residues in the CDR3. Drawing the rest from reference TRBV19 and TRBJ2-3, the complete variable domain is DGGITQSPKYLFRKEGQNVTLSCEQNLNHDAMYWYRQDPGQGLRLIYYSQIVNDFQKGDIAEGYSVSREKKESFPLTVTSAQKNPTAFYLCASSISTDTQYFGPGTRLTVL.

The V gene is TRBV20-1, the J gene TRBJ2-3; D not certain. Between the trimmed V and J ends, which lost 4 bases and 7 bases, there was a span of 6 bases. Germline V gene lookup returns CDR1 DFQATT and CDR2 SNEGSKA (reference sequence). There are 10 residues in the CDR3. CDR3 DNA sequence: TGCAGTGCTAAGGAAAATACGCAGTATTTT. It specifies CSAKENTQYF.

The chain has TRBV6-1 and TRBJ2-5; D is perhaps TRBD1 (5 bases). The germline CDR1 and CDR2 sequences are MNHNS and SASEGT. The V and J ends lost 2 bases and 2 bases respectively, with 12 bases between them. The CDR3 covers 15 residues. The CDR3 reads CASSESKTVQETQYF. The CDR3 coding sequence is TGTGCCAGCAGTGAATCTAAGACAGTACAAGAGACCCAGTACTTC.

The V and J genes are TRBV6-1 and TRBJ2-5; unclear D gene. Between the trimmed V and J ends, which lost 1 base and 1 base, there was a span of 7 bases. This CDR3 is 14 amino acids long. Looked up from germline, CDR1 is MNHNS and CDR2 is SASEGT. CDR3 in amino acids: CASSEGVVQETQYF. CDR3 nucleotide sequence: TGTGCCAGCAGTGAAGGGGTAGTCCAAGAGACCCAGTACTTC.

This clone was picked up a small number of times. The V gene is TRBV14, the J gene TRBJ2-7, with a possible D match to TRBD2 (5 bases). There are 16 residues in the CDR3. Germline CDR1 is SGHDN and CDR2 is FVKESK. V was shortened by 0 bases and J by 9 bases, with 21 bases between the two germline ends. CDR3 residues: CASSQDGRHRNFGQYF. CDR3 DNA: TGTGCCAGCAGCCAAGATGGGAGACACCGTAATTTCGGGCAGTACTTC. The variable domain in full, completed from reference TRBV14 and TRBJ2-7, reads EAGVTQFPSHSVIEKGQTVTLRCDPISGHDNLYWYRRVMGKEIKFLLHFVKESKQDESGMPNNRFLAERTGGTYSTLKVQPAELEDSGVYFCASSQDGRHRNFGQYFGPGTRLTVT.

V and J are TRBV28 and TRBJ1-3; 9 nucleotides line up with TRBD1. V lost 2 bases and J lost 2; bases outside the gene matches: 7. Germline CDR1 is MDHEN and CDR2 is SYDVKM. The CDR3 contains 17 residues. CDR3 DNA: TGTGCCAGCAGTTTAGGCGTAGGGACAGGGCCTGGAAACACCATATATTTT. It yields the protein CASSLGVGTGPGNTIYF.

The chain combines TRBV6-6 with TRBJ2-3, with 16 bases lining up with TRBD2. Germline V gives CDR1 MNHNY, CDR2 SVGAGI (reference sequence). This CDR3 contains 16 residues. V was clipped by 4 bases and J by 6 bases; unmatched bases: 4. CDR3 nucleotide sequence: TGTGCCAGCAGTTTCGGGACTAGCGGGAGGGCGGATACGCAGTATTTT. Translated: CASSFGTSGRADTQYF.